This T cell receptor (beta chain) was sequenced during a study of post-analysis software for immune sequencing data. General study results and limits: Strong co-clustering by F measure linked samples that shared a preparation batch. TRBV segments more frequent in patients than in controls numbered several and included TRBV5-6, TRBV5-1 and TRBV20-1.

This clonotype was seen many times. Its matching antigen is unknown. The CDR3 sequence is 14 residues long. The V and J ends lost 5 bases and 1 base respectively, with 10 bases between them. The germline V gene encodes CDR1 SEHNR and CDR2 FQNEAQ (reference sequence). TCR beta cDNA libraries had unique molecular identifiers. Via MiXCR, TCRdb re-called the PCR reads, giving one row per CDR3 protein. There are some 260,000 distinct CDR3 sequences in the sample; less than 40% occur only once, and 4% to 6% lies in the top ten. Input material: blood. The clonotype was recovered from a girl between 10 and 17 years old with multiple sclerosis. V and J are TRBV7-9 and TRBJ2-3; a weak D match, TRBD1 (5 bases). The CDR3 spells CASSQGLGTDTQYF. The CDR3 DNA reads TGTGCCAGCAGCCAGGGTTTGGGCACAGATACGCAGTATTTT.